The clone carrying this T cell receptor beta chain occurred once. The antigen is unknown. This sample is drawn from a study of cytomegalovirus exposure and HLA in healthy donors. Findings and caveats of the study: Later analysis revealed greater clonal expansion in HLA-associated TCR beta chains than in equally common others. Among donors in an Asian-associated ancestry cluster, a later analysis reportedly found fewer N-insertions than the roughly 700-donor mean.

The PCR was carried out with 60 Vbeta primers and 13 Jbeta primers. In the authors' methods: The count from a later analysis was about 80 million unique TCR beta chains, some 9.9 million of them shared. Assay: immunoSEQ multiplex PCR; the TCRdb copy retains only in-frame clones and omits some. The V and J calls and the clone size are those of that table, but D and trimming were determined from the DNA. The data contain 100,000 to 140,000 clones, 65% to 80% of them seen just once; the ten biggest clones take up around 4%. The sample comprised PBMCs. This sequence originates from a male donor in good health and CMV-seronegative.

CDR3 in amino acids: CASSAEDRPYYEQYF. CDR3 DNA sequence: TGCGCCAGCAGCGCAGAGGACAGGCCCTACTACGAGCAGTACTTC. The chain links TRBV4-1 to TRBJ2-7; 7 bases agree with TRBD1. V lost 5 bases, J lost 3 bases, and 10 bases stayed unmatched. This CDR3 contains 15 residues. The germline CDR1 and CDR2 sequences are MGHRA and YSYEKL.